These T cell receptor beta chains were read from a single sample in a study of OX40 agonist ivuxolimab in advanced cancers. Clones were read by immunoSEQ multiplex PCR, and TCRdb kept only the in-frame ones, dropping some. The sample comprises more than 55,000 clones, roughly 86% of which are singletons, and about 5.5% rests with the top ten. This sample comprised CD4+ or CD8+ T cells sorted from blood, obtained in a trial of the OX40 agonist ivuxolimab. The origin of the receptors is an adult with an advanced solid tumor such as melanoma, head and neck, liver or kidney cancer. Both conserved end residues are part of each CDR3. Each record gives: V gene, D gene, J gene, clone size, CDR3 protein, CDR3 DNA. D genes are given only for firm matches. Clone size is given for some rows only: seen once, a few or many times, or a class if the clone is expanded.

>TRBV2|-|TRBJ1-5|-
CASSDREGGNQPQHF
TGTGCCAGCAGTGACAGGGAAGGCGGCAATCAGCCCCAGCATTTT
>TRBV7-9|-|TRBJ2-7|-
CASSLREGPAEQYF
TGTGCCAGCAGCCTTCGGGAAGGGCCTGCCGAGCAGTACTTC
>TRBV6-5|-|TRBJ1-1|-
CASSYYPGAVNTEAFF
TGTGCCAGCAGTTACTATCCGGGGGCAGTGAACACTGAAGCTTTCTTT
>TRBV29-1|-|TRBJ1-3|once
CSVDSGAGNTIYF
TGCAGCGTTGATTCAGGGGCTGGAAACACCATATATTTT
>TRBV28|-|TRBJ1-2|-
CASSSRGGAYGYTF
TGTGCCAGCAGTTCCCGTGGAGGGGCCTATGGCTACACCTTC
>TRBV7-8|-|TRBJ1-1|-
CASSLEAIQRTEAFF
TGTGCCAGCAGCTTAGAGGCAATTCAGAGGACTGAAGCTTTCTTT
>TRBV14|TRBD2|TRBJ2-1|-
CASSQLRDGTRGGEQFF
TGTGCCAGCAGCCAACTCCGGGACGGTACTCGCGGGGGGGAGCAGTTCTTC
>TRBV19|TRBD1|TRBJ2-7|-
CASSSQDRGHYEQYF
TGTGCCAGTAGTTCCCAGGACAGGGGGCACTACGAGCAGTACTTC
>TRBV18|-|TRBJ2-7|-
CASSLGASYEQYF
TGTGCCAGCTCATTAGGGGCCTCCTACGAGCAGTACTTC
>TRBV7-2|-|TRBJ1-5|-
CASSSQLQPQHF
TGTGCCAGCAGCTCGCAACTTCAGCCCCAGCATTTT
>TRBV11-2|-|TRBJ2-5|-
CASSPSLETQYF
TGTGCCAGCAGCCCGTCTTTGGAGACCCAGTACTTC
>TRBV5-5|TRBD2|TRBJ2-3|-
CASSPGGGRTDTQYF
TGTGCCAGCAGCCCCGGGGGGGGTCGAACAGATACGCAGTATTTT
>TRBV7-9|TRBD2|TRBJ2-6|-
CASSRQGGDLNVLTF
TGTGCCAGCAGCCGTCAGGGAGGGGATTTAAACGTCCTGACTTTC
>TRBV6-5|-|TRBJ1-1|-
CASSDPEGSAEAFF
TGTGCCAGCAGTGACCCGGAAGGATCGGCTGAAGCTTTCTTT
>TRBV11-3|-|TRBJ2-1|-
CASSLSNGLNEQFF
TGTGCCAGCAGCTTATCTAATGGACTCAATGAGCAGTTCTTC
>TRBV28|-|TRBJ1-2|-
CASSLEPSRGYGYTF
TGTGCCAGCAGTTTAGAACCTTCGCGCGGCTATGGCTACACCTTC
>TRBV11-2|TRBD1|TRBJ1-2|-
CASSSTGDGYTF
TGTGCCAGCAGCTCTACAGGGGACGGCTACACCTTC
>TRBV7-9|TRBD1|TRBJ2-7|-
CASSLAFTGTGSREQYF
TGTGCCAGCAGCTTAGCCTTTACCGGGACAGGGAGTCGAGAGCAGTACTTC
>TRBV7-2|TRBD1|TRBJ1-5|-
CASSLTGDRSQPQHF
TGTGCCAGCAGCCTTACTGGGGACAGGTCTCAGCCCCAGCATTTT
>TRBV7-3|-|TRBJ2-1|-
CASSLQSGGNEQFF
TGTGCCAGCAGCTTACAGTCTGGGGGCAATGAGCAGTTCTTC
>TRBV5-8|-|TRBJ1-4|-
CASSLSLDSATNEKLFF
TGTGCCAGCAGCCTTTCCCTCGACAGCGCAACTAATGAAAAACTGTTTTTT
>TRBV11-3|TRBD1|TRBJ2-7|-
CASSGRQGGQYF
TGTGCCAGCAGCGGAAGACAGGGTGGGCAGTACTTC
>TRBV6-5|TRBD1|TRBJ1-1|once
CASSSLTGTGEAFF
TGTGCCAGCAGTTCCTTGACAGGGACGGGTGAAGCTTTCTTT
>TRBV5-1|-|TRBJ1-3|-
CASSLSVSGNTIYF
TGCGCCAGCAGCCTGTCAGTCTCTGGAAACACCATATATTTT
>TRBV5-1|-|TRBJ1-1|-
CASSPSARDNTEAFF
TGCGCCAGCAGCCCCTCTGCCCGGGACAATACTGAAGCTTTCTTT
>TRBV5-1|TRBD1|TRBJ2-1|few
CASSPGARDRIRTYNEQFF
TGCGCCAGCAGCCCCGGGGCCCGGGACAGGATCCGAACCTACAATGAGCAGTTCTTC
>TRBV2|-|TRBJ1-2|-
CASSVDTNYGYTF
TGTGCCAGCAGTGTTGACACCAACTATGGCTACACCTTC
>TRBV18|TRBD1|TRBJ1-2|-
CASSPPGPGQALYGYTF
TGTGCCAGCTCACCGCCCGGCCCGGGACAGGCCCTCTATGGCTACACCTTC
>TRBV25-1|-|TRBJ2-1|-
CASSAQTGASSYNEQFF
TGTGCCAGCAGTGCCCAGACAGGCGCTAGCTCCTACAATGAGCAGTTCTTC
>TRBV10-3|-|TRBJ2-5|-
CAISDGYQETQYF
TGTGCCATCAGTGACGGGTACCAAGAGACCCAGTACTTC
>TRBV9|-|TRBJ2-5|-
CASSVEGNQGETQYF
TGTGCCAGCAGCGTAGAGGGAAACCAGGGGGAGACCCAGTACTTC
>TRBV7-7|TRBD2|TRBJ2-3|-
CATSSGSTDTQYF
TGTGCTACCTCTAGCGGTAGCACAGATACGCAGTATTTT
>TRBV7-8|-|TRBJ1-3|-
CASSLGAQSPSGNTIYF
TGTGCCAGCAGCTTAGGGGCACAGTCTCCCTCTGGAAACACCATATATTTT
>TRBV5-1|-|TRBJ2-5|-
CASSQGSAEETQYF
TGCGCCAGCAGCCAGGGGAGCGCAGAAGAGACCCAGTACTTC
>TRBV6-5|-|TRBJ1-1|-
CASRPSSEAFF
TGTGCCAGCCGACCTTCGAGTGAAGCTTTCTTT
>TRBV5-5|TRBD1|TRBJ1-6|-
CASSPTGGPAPLHF
TGTGCCAGCAGCCCCACAGGGGGTCCGGCACCCCTCCACTTT
>TRBV28|TRBD1|TRBJ1-2|once
CASSLQDRPYGYTF
TGTGCCAGCAGTCTTCAGGACAGGCCCTATGGCTACACCTTC
>TRBV27|-|TRBJ1-3|-
CASSLTGVSGNTIYF
TGTGCCAGCAGTTTAACGGGCGTGTCTGGAAACACCATATATTTT
>TRBV29-1|-|TRBJ1-1|once
CSGFDRTPTGEAFF
TGCAGCGGCTTCGACAGGACCCCTACGGGTGAAGCTTTCTTT
>TRBV10-3|-|TRBJ1-3|-
CAISELAANSGNTIYF
TGTGCCATCAGTGAGTTAGCGGCCAACTCTGGAAACACCATATATTTT
>TRBV28|-|TRBJ2-5|-
CASSFGAVETQYF
TGTGCCAGCAGTTTCGGAGCAGTGGAGACCCAGTACTTC
>TRBV7-9|-|TRBJ1-3|-
CASSSSTSSGNTIYF
TGTGCCAGCAGCTCCTCTACCAGCTCTGGAAACACCATATATTTT
>TRBV5-1|TRBD2|TRBJ2-1|-
CASLHGGDSYNEQFF
TGCGCCAGCCTTCACGGGGGGGACTCCTACAATGAGCAGTTCTTC
>TRBV5-1|-|TRBJ1-2|-
CASTPGGTNYGYTF
TGCGCCAGCACCCCTGGGGGGACGAACTATGGCTACACCTTC
>TRBV28|-|TRBJ2-7|-
CASTLTGGDTYEQYF
TGTGCCAGCACCCTGACTGGAGGGGATACCTACGAGCAGTACTTC
>TRBV19|-|TRBJ1-6|-
CASSKGVGSPLHF
TGTGCCAGTAGTAAAGGGGTTGGGTCACCCCTCCACTTT
>TRBV7-8|-|TRBJ1-1|-
CASRAIDGNTEAFF
TGTGCCAGCAGAGCTATCGATGGGAACACTGAAGCTTTCTTT
>TRBV19|-|TRBJ2-1|-
CASIADGGSYNEQFF
TGTGCCAGTATCGCCGACGGAGGGTCCTACAATGAGCAGTTCTTC
>TRBV5-5|TRBD1|TRBJ2-7|few
CASSRQGAKDEQYF
TGTGCCAGCAGCCGACAGGGGGCTAAGGACGAGCAGTACTTC
>TRBV11-2|TRBD1|TRBJ2-7|-
CASRRGQYEQYF
TGTGCCAGCAGGAGGGGGCAATACGAGCAGTACTTC
>TRBV5-4|-|TRBJ2-2|once
CASSWGQNTGELFF
TGTGCCAGCAGTTGGGGACAGAACACCGGGGAGCTGTTTTTT
>TRBV11-2|-|TRBJ1-2|-
CASSQSARVYGYTF
TGTGCCAGCAGCCAAAGTGCCAGGGTCTATGGCTACACCTTC
>TRBV7-3|TRBD2|TRBJ2-7|-
CASSLTSGKQYEQYF
TGTGCCAGCAGCTTGACTAGCGGGAAGCAGTACGAGCAGTACTTC
>TRBV7-2|TRBD2|TRBJ2-5|-
CASRLGLAGGQETQYF
TGTGCCAGCAGGCTGGGACTAGCGGGAGGCCAAGAGACCCAGTACTTC
>TRBV9|-|TRBJ1-2|once
CASSSPARTLYGYTF
TGTGCCAGCAGCTCACCGGCCCGGACTCTCTATGGCTACACCTTC
>TRBV28|-|TRBJ1-2|-
CASSSRMGNYGYTF
TGTGCCAGCAGTTCCCGGATGGGGAACTATGGCTACACCTTC